This T cell receptor beta chain was found in a study of shared clonotypes between healthy human individuals. Background on the study: CD4 naive and CD4 memory each took three plates per donor, while CD8 naive took two and CD8 memory one.

Turning to this clone: The antigen remains unidentified. This sample also contains other DNA sequences that code for the same CDR3.

General study results and limits: Naive subsets generally exceeded memory subsets in estimated richness. Clonotypes not shared had lower generation probabilities than those common to all four donors.

The input for sorted-subset replicate PCRs was 150 to 200 ng DNA, 25,000 to 35,000 T cell genomes. Generated by immunoSEQ multiplex PCR, the TCRdb table keeps only in-frame clones and is missing some. The data contain some 300,000 clones, 73% of them singletons. Germline V CDR1 and CDR2: SGHRS, YFSETQ. V was clipped by 3 bases and J by 2 bases, with 8 bases between them. The CDR3 sequence is 14 residues long. This TCR was sampled from a man aged 25-40 years in good health. The chain has TRBV5-1 and TRBJ2-2; D unresolved. Sequenced input: memory CD4+ T cells sorted from blood. The subset is: CD45RA-negative fraction. The CDR3 nucleotides read TGCGCCAGCAGCTCGGACGGAAACACCGGGGAGCTGTTTTTT. Translating it yields CASSSDGNTGELFF.